This T cell receptor (beta chain) was captured by sequencing in a study of CD8+ T cells in alopecia areata. The V and J ends lost 8 bases and 4 bases respectively, with 11 bases between them. Germline loops: CDR1 MNHEY, CDR2 SVGAGI. The CDR3 has 12 residues. The authors extracted RNA and reverse transcribed it into cDNA as the sequencing template. The table came from immunoSEQ multiplex PCR; TCRdb's copy has only in-frame clones and leaves some out. Of approximately 150,000 clones in the sample, 55% were seen once. Sequenced sample: CD4+ T cells sorted from blood. The receptor comes from a human donor in good health. This sequence joins TRBV6-5 and TRBJ1-2, with D unclear. CDR3 region: CASGTRAYGYTF. CDR3 bases: TGTGCCAGCGGTACCCGCGCCTATGGCTACACCTTC.